The 6 T cell receptor beta chains listed next were all sequenced from one sample in a study of shared clonotypes between healthy human individuals (dated by TCRdb to 2018 to 2020). CD8 naive samples were obtained by positive selection for CCR7 among CD45RO-negative cells, yielding a CD45RA+CCR7+ population from which TemRA cells were excluded. Preparation of the library involved the immunoSEQ multiplex PCR assay. Not all clones reach the TCRdb copy of this immuneACCESS table, which keeps in-frame sequences only. Checked studies attribute under half of the gap to unresolved V genes and leave the rest unexplained. The sample includes under 700,000 clones, with approximately 95% observed a single time. The biggest ten clones account for over 0.09% of the sample. The sample comprised naive CD8+ T cells sorted from blood. Taken with the paper, the label for cell subset or site translates to: CD45RA+CCR7+. These receptors all stem from a woman aged 30 to 39 in good health.

The rearrangement joins TRBV5-5 to TRBJ2-5; D might be TRBD2 (5 bases). The CDR3 contains 17 residues. From germline, CDR1 is SGHKS and CDR2 YYEKEE (reference sequence). V was shortened by 0 bases and J by 4 bases, with 19 bases between the two germline ends. The CDR3 sequence is CASSLASSGLLGETQYF. The CDR3 nucleotides are TGTGCCAGCAGCTTGGCATCTTCCGGACTTTTAGGAGAGACCCAGTACTTC.

The rearrangement uses TRBV28 and TRBJ2-7, with D unresolved. CDR1 and CDR2 (germline): MDHEN, SYDVKM. The CDR3 contains 13 residues. The germline V and J ends were trimmed by 6 bases and 3 bases, with 12 bases remaining between them. The CDR3 loop is CASSPDVSYEQYF. The DNA of the CDR3 is TGTGCCAGCAGCCCCGACGTGAGCTACGAGCAGTACTTC.

V gene TRBV19 combines with J gene TRBJ1-6, with TRBD1 as a possible D gene (5 bases). CDR1 and CDR2 from the germline V gene are LNHDA and SQIVND (reference sequence). V was clipped by 6 bases and J by 6 bases, with 12 bases between them. CDR3 length: 14 residues. The CDR3 is CASSPGTTNSPLHF. The DNA for the CDR3 is TGTGCCAGTAGCCCCGGGACTACTAATTCACCCCTCCACTTT. The complete variable domain, with remaining parts taken from reference TRBV19 and TRBJ1-6, reads DGGITQSPKYLFRKEGQNVTLSCEQNLNHDAMYWYRQDPGQGLRLIYYSQIVNDFQKGDIAEGYSVSREKKESFPLTVTSAQKNPTAFYLCASSPGTTNSPLHFGNGTRLTVT.

The chain combines TRBV28 with TRBJ2-7; 7 bases align to TRBD1. Losses at the gene ends were 6 bases for V and 2 bases for J; bases not matched to a gene: 10. The CDR3 covers 15 residues. CDR1 is MDHEN and CDR2 is SYDVKM in the germline V gene. This chain's CDR3 is CASSFSTGTAYEQYF. CDR3 DNA: TGTGCCAGCAGCTTTTCGACCGGGACAGCCTACGAGCAGTACTTC.

The rearrangement uses TRBV15 and TRBJ1-5, with D unclear. V was clipped by 1 base and J by 9 bases, with 7 bases between them. CDR3 size: 12 residues. The germline V gene has CDR1 LNHNV and CDR2 YYDKDF (reference sequence). CDR3 nucleotide sequence: TGTGCCACCAGCAGAGGTAGCGGGCCCCAGCATTTT. This codes for CATSRGSGPQHF.

This clone was seen a single time. The chain recombines TRBV7-9 with TRBJ2-7; D possibly corresponds to TRBD2 (5 bases). The V gene lost 11 bases and the J gene lost 6 bases, with 23 bases spanning the gap. This CDR3 has 14 residues. The germline CDR1 and CDR2 sequences are SEHNR and FQNEAQ (reference sequence). The CDR3 nucleotides are TGTGCCTATCTCAAAGACGGTGGGAGTAGCGAGCAGTACTTC. Translated: CAYLKDGGSSEQYF.